The 9 T cell receptor beta chains in this list originate from one sample, sequenced in a study of cytomegalovirus exposure and HLA in healthy donors. The PCR contained 60 Vbeta and 13 Jbeta primers. Method: immunoSEQ multiplex PCR; TCRdb's copy keeps in-frame clones and lacks some. In the table there are roughly 130,000 clones, about 80% of which are singletons. Input material: PBMCs. These receptors were taken from a man younger than 45 in good health and CMV-seronegative.

This chain connects TRBV5-1 to TRBJ2-3; TRBD2 aligns across 9 bases. This CDR3 comprises 14 residues. V shed 3 bases, J shed 1 base, and the junction held 0 bases outside the gene matches. Germline V lookup: CDR1 SGHRS, CDR2 YFSETQ. CDR3 region: CASSSSGGTDTQYF. The CDR3 coding sequence is TGCGCCAGCAGCTCTAGCGGGGGCACAGATACGCAGTATTTT.

The chain carries TRBV25-1 and TRBJ2-3; no firm D call. This CDR3 comprises 13 residues. Germline values: CDR1 MGHDK, CDR2 SYGVNS. Trimming shortened V by 5 bases and J by 6 bases, and 12 bases separated the two germline ends. The DNA for the CDR3 is TGTGCCAGCAGTCCTACGGGTTCGGATACGCAGTATTTT. Translating gives CASSPTGSDTQYF.

The rearrangement links TRBV4-1 to TRBJ1-2; 8 bases are a match to TRBD1. The CDR3 spans 14 residues. V lost 5 bases to trimming and J lost 3 bases; unmatched junction nucleotides: 5. Looked up from germline, CDR1 is MGHRA and CDR2 is YSYEKL. The CDR3 region has the DNA TGCGCCAGCAGCTTGGACAGGGTCGACTATGGCTACACCTTC. Translating it yields CASSLDRVDYGYTF.

V and J are TRBV28 and TRBJ2-7; no clear D gene. The V gene's germline CDR1 is MDHEN and CDR2 SYDVKM. This CDR3 contains 16 residues. V lost 3 bases, J lost 0 bases, and 15 bases lay in between. The CDR3 region is CASSFGLNAISYEQYF. CDR3 DNA sequence: TGTGCCAGCAGTTTTGGGCTAAATGCTATCTCCTACGAGCAGTACTTC.

V and J are TRBV27 and TRBJ2-5, with 11 positions matching TRBD2. This CDR3 comprises 15 residues. Germline CDR1 reads MNHEY; CDR2 reads SMNVEV (reference sequence). The J segment lost 5 bases and the V segment lost 5 bases, leaving 7 bases of the junction unmatched. The CDR3 coding sequence is TGTGCCAGCAGTGCTGGGACTAGCGGTCGTGAGACCCAGTACTTC. This encodes CASSAGTSGRETQYF.

This clone was picked up a small number of times. This chain joins TRBV5-4 and TRBJ2-7; no clear D. The CDR3 covers 14 residues. V dropped 0 bases and J dropped 6 bases, with 13 bases sitting between them. Looked up from germline, CDR1 is SGHNT and CDR2 is YYREEE (reference sequence). As DNA, the CDR3 is TGTGCCAGCAGCTTGGGACTGAGCCAGAGCGAGCAGTACTTC. Its protein is CASSLGLSQSEQYF. Using reference TRBV5-4 and TRBJ2-7 for the parts outside the CDR3, the full variable domain is ETGVTQSPTHLIKTRGQQVTLRCSSQSGHNTVSWYQQALGQGPQFIFQYYREEENGRGNFPPRFSGLQFPNYSSELNVNALELDDSALYLCASSLGLSQSEQYFGPGTRLTVT.

The rearrangement joins TRBV19 to TRBJ2-1; D gene unclear. The CDR3 covers 13 residues. Trimming removed 0 bases at V and 4 bases at J, with 4 bases between. CDR1 and CDR2 (germline): LNHDA, SQIVND (reference sequence). In DNA form, the CDR3 reads TGTGCCAGTAGTATAGACACTTACAATGAGCAGTTCTTC. Residues: CASSIDTYNEQFF. The full variable domain, completed using reference TRBV19 and TRBJ2-1, is DGGITQSPKYLFRKEGQNVTLSCEQNLNHDAMYWYRQDPGQGLRLIYYSQIVNDFQKGDIAEGYSVSREKKESFPLTVTSAQKNPTAFYLCASSIDTYNEQFFGPGTRLTVL.

As regards this clone: One end of the junction is discordant with germline, which a read error may explain. This chain links TRBV2 with TRBJ1-5; TRBD1 agrees at 7 bases. Germline V gives CDR1 SNHLY, CDR2 FYNNEI. The CDR3 is 15 residues long. Written as DNA, the CDR3 is TGTGCCAGCAGTGGGTACACAGGGGCTAATCAGCTCCAGCATTTT. Its protein product is CASSGYTGANQLQHF.

The genes are TRBV6-4 and TRBJ2-7; D perhaps matches TRBD1 (6 bases). CDR1 is MRHNA, CDR2 SNTAGT, per germline. Between the trimmed V and J ends, which lost 7 bases and 0 bases, there was a span of 7 bases. This CDR3 spans 12 amino acids. CDR3 residues: CASKQGSYEQYF. The CDR3, as DNA: TGTGCCAGCAAACAGGGCTCCTACGAGCAGTACTTC.